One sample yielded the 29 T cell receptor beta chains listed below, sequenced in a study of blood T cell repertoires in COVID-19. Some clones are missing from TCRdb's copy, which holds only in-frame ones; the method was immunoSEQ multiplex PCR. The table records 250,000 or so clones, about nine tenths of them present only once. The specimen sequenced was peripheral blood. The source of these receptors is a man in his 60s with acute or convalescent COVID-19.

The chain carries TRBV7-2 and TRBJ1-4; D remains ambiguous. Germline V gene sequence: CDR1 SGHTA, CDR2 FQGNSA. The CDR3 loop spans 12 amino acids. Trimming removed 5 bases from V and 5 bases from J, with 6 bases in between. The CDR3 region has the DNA TGTGCCAGCAGCCCCCGGAATGAAAAACTGTTTTTT. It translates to CASSPRNEKLFF. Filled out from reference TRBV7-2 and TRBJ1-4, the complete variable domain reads GAGVSQSPSNKVTEKGKDVELRCDPISGHTALYWYRQSLGQGLEFLIYFQGNSAPDKSGLPSDRFSAERTGGSVSTLTIQRTQQEDSAVYLCASSPRNEKLFFGSGTQLSVL.

The CDR3 spells CASSQQGQTYGYTF. The CDR3 region has the DNA TGTGCCAGCAGCCAACAGGGACAGACTTATGGCTACACCTTC. This chain connects TRBV5-4 to TRBJ1-2; 7 bases fit TRBD1. This CDR3 spans 14 amino acids. The V segment lost 4 bases and the J segment 5 bases; nucleotides outside the gene matches: 8. Germline lookup yields CDR1 SGHNT and CDR2 YYREEE (reference sequence).

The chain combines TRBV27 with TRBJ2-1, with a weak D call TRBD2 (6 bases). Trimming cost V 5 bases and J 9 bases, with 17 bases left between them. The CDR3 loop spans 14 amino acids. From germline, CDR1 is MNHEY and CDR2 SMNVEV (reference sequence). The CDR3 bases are TGTGCCAGCAGTCCGCGGGACCGGTTCACTGAGCAGTTCTTC. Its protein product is CASSPRDRFTEQFF.

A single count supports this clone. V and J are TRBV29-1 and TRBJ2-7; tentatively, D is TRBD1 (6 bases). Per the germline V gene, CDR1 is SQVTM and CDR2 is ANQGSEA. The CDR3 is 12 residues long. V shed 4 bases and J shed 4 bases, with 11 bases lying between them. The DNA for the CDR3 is TGCAGCGTTGCGCAGGGGAAATACGAGCAGTACTTC. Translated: CSVAQGKYEQYF.

CDR3 DNA: TGTGCCAGCGGACCCCGCCGCAGACAGGGGGCGCCTCGGTCCTACGAGCAGTACTTC. It codes for CASGPRRRQGAPRSYEQYF. V and J are TRBV21-1 and TRBJ2-7; no DNA check was done on the table's D call, TRBD1. TRBV21-1 is given as a pseudogene. The CDR3 spans 19 residues.

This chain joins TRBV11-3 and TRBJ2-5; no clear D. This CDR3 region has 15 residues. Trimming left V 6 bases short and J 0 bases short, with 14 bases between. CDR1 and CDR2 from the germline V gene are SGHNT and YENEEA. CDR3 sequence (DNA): TGTGCCAGCAGTCCCTTATCTCAGTACCAAGAGACCCAGTACTTC. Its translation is CASSPLSQYQETQYF.

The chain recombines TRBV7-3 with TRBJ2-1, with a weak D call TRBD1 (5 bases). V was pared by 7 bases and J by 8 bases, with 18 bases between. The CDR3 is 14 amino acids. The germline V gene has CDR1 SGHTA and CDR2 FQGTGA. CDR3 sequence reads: CASTPRASADEQFF. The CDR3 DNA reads TGTGCCAGCACCCCCAGGGCTAGTGCGGATGAGCAGTTCTTC.

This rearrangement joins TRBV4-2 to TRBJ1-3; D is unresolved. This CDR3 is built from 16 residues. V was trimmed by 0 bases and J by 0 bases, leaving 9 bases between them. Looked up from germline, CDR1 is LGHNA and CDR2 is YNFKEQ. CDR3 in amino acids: CASSQDGLSSGNTIYF. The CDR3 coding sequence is TGTGCCAGCAGCCAAGATGGGCTGAGCTCTGGAAACACCATATATTTT.

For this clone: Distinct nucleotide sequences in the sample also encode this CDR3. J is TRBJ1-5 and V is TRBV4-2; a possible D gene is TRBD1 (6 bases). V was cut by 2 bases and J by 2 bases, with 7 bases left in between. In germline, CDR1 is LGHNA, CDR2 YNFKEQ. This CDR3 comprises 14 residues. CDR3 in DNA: TGTGCCAGCAGCCAAAGGACAGGCAATCAGCCCCAGCATTTT. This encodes CASSQRTGNQPQHF.

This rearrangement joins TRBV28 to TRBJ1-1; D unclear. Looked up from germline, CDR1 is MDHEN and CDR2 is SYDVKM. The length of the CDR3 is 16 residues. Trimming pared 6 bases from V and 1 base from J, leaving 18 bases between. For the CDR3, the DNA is TGTGCCAGCAGGCCTTGGGCCCTAACCACGAACACTGAAGCTTTCTTT. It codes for CASRPWALTTNTEAFF.

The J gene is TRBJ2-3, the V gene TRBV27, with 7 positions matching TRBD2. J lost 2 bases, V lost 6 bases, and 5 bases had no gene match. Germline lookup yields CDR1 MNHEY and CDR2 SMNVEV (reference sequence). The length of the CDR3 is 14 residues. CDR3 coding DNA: TGTGCCAGCAGACTTAGCGGGCTCACAGATACGCAGTATTTT. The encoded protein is CASRLSGLTDTQYF.

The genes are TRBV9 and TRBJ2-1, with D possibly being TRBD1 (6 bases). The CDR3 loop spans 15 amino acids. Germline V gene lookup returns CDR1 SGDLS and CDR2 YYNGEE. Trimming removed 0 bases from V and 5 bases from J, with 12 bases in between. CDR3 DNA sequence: TGTGCCAGCAGCGTAGGTACAGGGCGGCACAATGAGCAGTTCTTC. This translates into CASSVGTGRHNEQFF.

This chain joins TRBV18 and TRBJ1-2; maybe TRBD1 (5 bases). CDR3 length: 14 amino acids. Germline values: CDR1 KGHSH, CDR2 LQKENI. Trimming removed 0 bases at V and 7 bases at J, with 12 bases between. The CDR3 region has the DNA TGTGCCAGCTCACCACCAGAGACAGCAGCTGGCTACACCTTC. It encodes CASSPPETAAGYTF.

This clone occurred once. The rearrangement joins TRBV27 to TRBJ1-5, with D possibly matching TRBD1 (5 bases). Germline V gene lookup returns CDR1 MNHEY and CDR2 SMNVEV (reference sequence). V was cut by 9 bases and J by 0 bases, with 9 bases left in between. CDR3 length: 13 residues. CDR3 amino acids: CASGQNSNQPQHF. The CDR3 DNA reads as TGTGCCAGTGGACAAAATAGCAATCAGCCCCAGCATTTT.

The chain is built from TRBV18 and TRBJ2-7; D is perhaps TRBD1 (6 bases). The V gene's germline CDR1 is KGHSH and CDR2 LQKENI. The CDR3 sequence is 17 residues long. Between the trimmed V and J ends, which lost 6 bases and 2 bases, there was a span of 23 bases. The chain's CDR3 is CASSQVGASGHTYEQYF. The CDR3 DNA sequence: TGTGCCAGCTCCCAAGTGGGTGCGTCGGGACACACCTACGAGCAGTACTTC.

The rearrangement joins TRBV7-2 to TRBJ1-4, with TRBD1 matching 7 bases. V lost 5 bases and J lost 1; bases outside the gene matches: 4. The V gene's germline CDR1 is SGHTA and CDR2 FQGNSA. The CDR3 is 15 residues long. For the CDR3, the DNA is TGTGCCAGCAGCGCCAACAGGGGAACTAATGAAAAACTGTTTTTT. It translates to CASSANRGTNEKLFF.

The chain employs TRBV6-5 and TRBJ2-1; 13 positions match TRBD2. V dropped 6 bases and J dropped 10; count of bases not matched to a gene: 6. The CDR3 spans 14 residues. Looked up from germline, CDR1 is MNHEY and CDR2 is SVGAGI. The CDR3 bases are TGTGCCAGCAGCCTGGGACTAGCGGGGTGGGAGCAGTTCTTC. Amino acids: CASSLGLAGWEQFF.

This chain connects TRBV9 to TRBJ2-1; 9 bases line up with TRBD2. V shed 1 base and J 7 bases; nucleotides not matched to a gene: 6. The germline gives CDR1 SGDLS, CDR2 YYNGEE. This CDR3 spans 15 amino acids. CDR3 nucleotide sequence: TGTGCCAGCAGCGTAATTAGCGGGAGTAGTAATGAGCAGTTCTTC. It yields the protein CASSVISGSSNEQFF.

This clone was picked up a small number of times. The CDR3 loop is CASSFGGNFAGELFF. CDR3 coding DNA: TGTGCCAGCAGCTTTGGAGGGAATTTCGCCGGGGAGCTGTTTTTT. The chain couples TRBV11-1 to TRBJ2-2; D is possibly TRBD2 (6 bases). CDR3 size: 15 residues. V lost 3 bases and J lost 6, with 14 bases in between. Germline V CDR1 and CDR2: SGHAT, FQDESV (reference sequence).

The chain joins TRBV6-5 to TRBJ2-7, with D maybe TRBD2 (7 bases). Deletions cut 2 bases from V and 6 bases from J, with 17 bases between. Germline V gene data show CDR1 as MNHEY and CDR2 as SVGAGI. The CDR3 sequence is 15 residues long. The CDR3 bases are TGTGCCAGCAGTTACACCGGGGGGCGGAGGGGCGAGCAGTACTTC. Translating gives CASSYTGGRRGEQYF.

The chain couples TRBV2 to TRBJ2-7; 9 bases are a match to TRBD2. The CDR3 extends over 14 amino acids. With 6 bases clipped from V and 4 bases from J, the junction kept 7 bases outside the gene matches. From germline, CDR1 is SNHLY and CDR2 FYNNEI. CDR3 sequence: CASRDRTSEYEQYF. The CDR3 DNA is TGTGCCAGCAGGGATCGGACTAGCGAATACGAGCAGTACTTC.

The DNA of the CDR3 is TGTGCCAGCAGTCCCCCCCCGGCGGGCCCCTTCGAGCAGTACTTC. It is translated as CASSPPPAGPFEQYF. The rearrangement joins TRBV28 to TRBJ2-7, with D possibly TRBD2 on 5 matching bases. CDR1 and CDR2 (germline): MDHEN, SYDVKM. CDR3 length: 15 residues. The ends were cut back, 5 bases at V and 6 bases at J, with 20 bases in the middle.

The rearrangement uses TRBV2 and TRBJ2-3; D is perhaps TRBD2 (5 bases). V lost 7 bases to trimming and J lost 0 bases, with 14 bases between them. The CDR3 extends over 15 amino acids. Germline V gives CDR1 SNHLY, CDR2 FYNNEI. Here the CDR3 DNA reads TGTGCCAGCACCCCTAGCTTTCCCAGCACAGATACGCAGTATTTT. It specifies CASTPSFPSTDTQYF.

CDR3 region: CAGRDRGSTGELFF. In DNA form, the CDR3 reads TGTGCCGGCCGGGACAGGGGTTCCACCGGGGAGCTGTTTTTT. The genes are TRBV7-9 and TRBJ2-2, with TRBD1 matching over 10 bases. V shed 11 bases and J 4 bases; nucleotides not matched to a gene: 7. Germline V gene data show CDR1 as SEHNR and CDR2 as FQNEAQ (reference sequence). The CDR3 has 14 residues. Complete variable domain (other parts from reference TRBV7-9 and TRBJ2-2): DTGVSQNPRHKITKRGQNVTFRCDPISEHNRLYWYRQTLGQGPEFLTYFQNEAQLEKSRLLSDRFSAERPKGSFSTLEIQRTEQGDSAMYLCAGRDRGSTGELFFGEGSRLTVL.

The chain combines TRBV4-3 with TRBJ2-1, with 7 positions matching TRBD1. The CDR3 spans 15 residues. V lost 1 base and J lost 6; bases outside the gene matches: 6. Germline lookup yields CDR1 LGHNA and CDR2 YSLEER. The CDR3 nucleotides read TGCGCCAGCAGCCAAGGACAGGGATCGGGCAATGAGCAGTTCTTC. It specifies CASSQGQGSGNEQFF.

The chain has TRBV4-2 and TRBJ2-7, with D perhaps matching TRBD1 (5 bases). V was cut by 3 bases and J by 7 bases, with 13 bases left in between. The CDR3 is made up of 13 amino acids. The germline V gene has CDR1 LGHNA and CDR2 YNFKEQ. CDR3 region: CASSQQGPLEQYF. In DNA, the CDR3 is TGTGCCAGCAGCCAGCAGGGCCCCCTGGAGCAGTACTTC.

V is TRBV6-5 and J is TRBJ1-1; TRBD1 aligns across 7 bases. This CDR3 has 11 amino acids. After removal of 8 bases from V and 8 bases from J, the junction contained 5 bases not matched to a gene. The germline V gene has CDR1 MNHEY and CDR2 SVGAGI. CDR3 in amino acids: CASSRGREAFF. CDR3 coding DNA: TGTGCCAGCTCAAGGGGGCGAGAAGCTTTCTTT.

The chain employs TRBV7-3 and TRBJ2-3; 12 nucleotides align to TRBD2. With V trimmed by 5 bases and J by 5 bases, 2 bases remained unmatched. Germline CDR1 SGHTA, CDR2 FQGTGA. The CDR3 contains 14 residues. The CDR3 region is CASSPTSGRDTQYF. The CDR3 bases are TGTGCCAGCAGCCCGACTAGCGGGAGAGATACGCAGTATTTT.

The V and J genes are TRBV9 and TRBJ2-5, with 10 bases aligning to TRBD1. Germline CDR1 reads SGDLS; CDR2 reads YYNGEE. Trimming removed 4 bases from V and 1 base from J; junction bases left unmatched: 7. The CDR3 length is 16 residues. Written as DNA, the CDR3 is TGTGCCAGCAGCCCCCGGGACAGGGGATTCCAAGAGACCCAGTACTTC. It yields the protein CASSPRDRGFQETQYF.